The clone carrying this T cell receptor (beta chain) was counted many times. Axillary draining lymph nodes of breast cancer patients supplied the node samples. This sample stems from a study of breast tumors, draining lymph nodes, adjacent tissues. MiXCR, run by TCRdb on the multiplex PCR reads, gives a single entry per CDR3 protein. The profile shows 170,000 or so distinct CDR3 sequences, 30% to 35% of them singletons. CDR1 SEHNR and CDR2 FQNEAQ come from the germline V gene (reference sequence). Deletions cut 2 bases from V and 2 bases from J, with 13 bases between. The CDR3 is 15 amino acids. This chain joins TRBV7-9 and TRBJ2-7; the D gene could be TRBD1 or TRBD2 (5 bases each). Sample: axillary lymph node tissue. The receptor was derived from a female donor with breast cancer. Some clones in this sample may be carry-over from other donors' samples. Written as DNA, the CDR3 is TGTGCCAGCAGCTTAATGGGGACCCACACCTACGAGCAGTACTTC. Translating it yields CASSLMGTHTYEQYF.